This T cell receptor (beta chain) was sequenced in a study of cytomegalovirus exposure and HLA in healthy donors. Study-level points and caveats: Previously analyzed data showed that most TCR beta V segments were productive at a frequency of about 87% or about 30%.

Of note for this clone: Its antigen is not known.

The primer mix had 60 Vbeta and 13 Jbeta primers. Profiled with immunoSEQ multiplex PCR; TCRdb holds only in-frame clones, not every one. The sample comprises 200,000 to 300,000 clones, around four fifths of which are singletons, and 1.5% to 2% rests with the top ten. Sequenced sample: PBMCs. The receptor comes from a woman in her 40s in good health and CMV-seropositive.

CDR3 sequence (DNA): TGTGCCAGCAGTCGACTAGCGGGAGCAAACTACGAGCAGTACTTC. Its translation: CASSRLAGANYEQYF. This chain connects TRBV28 to TRBJ2-7; 12 bases match TRBD2. CDR3 size: 15 residues. In germline, CDR1 is MDHEN, CDR2 SYDVKM. J was trimmed by 3 bases and V by 5 bases; bases with no gene match: 5. Supplemented by reference TRBV28 and TRBJ2-7, the full variable domain reads DVKVTQSSRYLVKRTGEKVFLECVQDMDHENMFWYRQDPGLGLRLIYFSYDVKMKEKGDIPEGYSVSREKKERFSLILESASTNQTSMYLCASSRLAGANYEQYFGPGTRLTVT.